The rows below give T cell receptor beta chains drawn from one sample of a study of control samples from healthy donors and cancer patients. The protocol was immunoSEQ multiplex PCR, while the TCRdb copy is restricted to in-frame clones and leaves out a portion. In the table there are 150,000 to 200,000 clones, around 90% of which are singletons. Sequencing was carried out using blood. The receptors here all came from a woman between 45 and 65 years old in good health. Each CDR3 is given with its conserved first and last residue. Fields, in order: J gene, V gene, CDR3 protein.

>TRBJ2-4|TRBV10-3
CAISSGTIGKNIQYF
>TRBJ1-3|TRBV9
CASSVELPTVSGNTIYF
>TRBJ2-3|TRBV11-3
CASSYGGSADTQYF
>TRBJ1-2|TRBV9
CASSVGAIANYGYTF
>TRBJ2-7|TRBV30
CAWSEGLAGEDEQYF
>TRBJ1-1|TRBV11-3
CASSHENTEAFF
>TRBJ2-7|TRBV7-9
CASRLAGGSSYEQYF
>TRBJ2-2|TRBV27
CASSLAGELFF
>TRBJ1-2|TRBV13
CASSLGLRKGAGGYTF
>TRBJ2-1|TRBV5-1
CASSLRSSGRGDEQFF
>TRBJ1-2|TRBV9
CASSRDSGDGYTF
>TRBJ2-1|TRBV15
CATSSLPGLEDYYGNEQFF
>TRBJ2-7|TRBV5-1
CASSLGTSLVEQYF
>TRBJ2-5|TRBV3-1/TRBV3-2
CASSQLSGFETQYF
>TRBJ2-6|TRBV28
CASRGPGSSGANVLTF
>TRBJ1-5|TRBV4-1
CASSQQSNQPQHF
>TRBJ1-1|TRBV4-3
CASSHNAGLNTEAFF
>TRBJ1-5|TRBV15
CATGQGLNSNQPQHF
>TRBJ2-1|TRBV7-2
CASSLQILTGTDLEQFF
>TRBJ1-4|TRBV15
CATARGPINEKLFF
>TRBJ1-6|TRBV4-3
CASSQSLGPPGPPLHF
>TRBJ2-7|TRBV5-1
CASSEHDEQYF
>TRBJ2-5|TRBV6-9
CASRKQGRETQYF
>TRBJ1-4|TRBV6-4
CASSETAGLSGKLFF
>TRBJ2-1|TRBV3-1/TRBV3-2
CASSLTGYAEQFF
>TRBJ2-1|TRBV5-1
CASSLEAYNEQFF
>TRBJ2-7|TRBV7-2
CASDPSFGDLEQYF
>TRBJ1-1|TRBV10-2
CASSLQGRDTEAFF